Sequencing of this T cell receptor beta chain was carried out in a study of long-term antiretroviral therapy in people with HIV. Study observations and caveats: Diversity remained lower than transplant donor controls, even though it increased after ART. Repertoires looked antigen-experienced, with only a slight naive shift after ART.

Trimming took 6 bases from V and 0 from J; bases not matched to a gene: 14. Germline loops: CDR1 WNHNN, CDR2 SYGVQD (reference sequence). CDR3 length: 18 residues. Two or more post-ART PBMC samples, plus at least one pre-ART sample, were available for each donor. Investigators performed immunoSEQ version v3.0 at survey level. Sequencing used immunoSEQ multiplex PCR; TCRdb keeps in-frame clones, though not all of them. The sample holds 30,000 or so clones, under 85% seen once. To note about this clone: The antigen is unknown.

Material: unsorted PBMCs, obtained 3 years after starting antiretroviral therapy. V is TRBV10-1 and J is TRBJ1-5; TRBD1 matches 7 bases. This TCR came from a man aged 45-60 years with HIV. CDR3 in amino acids: CASRSGQPERYSNQPQHF. The DNA of the CDR3 is TGCGCCAGCAGATCGGGACAGCCGGAGCGATATAGCAATCAGCCCCAGCATTTT.